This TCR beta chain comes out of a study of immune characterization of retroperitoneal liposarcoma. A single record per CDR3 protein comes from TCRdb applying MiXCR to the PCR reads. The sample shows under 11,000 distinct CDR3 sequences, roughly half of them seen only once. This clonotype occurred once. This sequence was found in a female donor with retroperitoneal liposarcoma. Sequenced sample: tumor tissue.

The CDR3 sequence: CASSLWRTETQYF. The CDR3 DNA reads as TGTGCCAGCAGCCTCTGGAGGACGGAGACCCAGTACTTC. The rearrangement joins TRBV11-2 to TRBJ2-1; tentatively, D is TRBD2 (5 bases). The J call could be wrong; TRBJ2-5 is a better fit for the DNA end. The length of the CDR3 is 13 residues. Germline V lookup: CDR1 SGHAT, CDR2 FQNNGV.